These 24 T cell receptor beta chains came from one sample sequenced in a study of CD8+ T cells in alopecia areata. In alopecia areata patients, both lesional scalp punch biopsies and peripheral blood were collected. Extracted from the samples, RNA was reverse transcribed into cDNA to serve as the sequencing template. Sequencing was performed with immunoSEQ multiplex PCR; in TCRdb, only in-frame clones are kept and a portion is missing. The top ten hold roughly an eighth of the sample, which has 5,500 to 6,000 clones, 50% to 75% seen once. Sequenced sample: skin. These receptor sequences come from a human donor with alopecia areata.

This chain uses TRBV16 with TRBJ1-4; 7 nucleotides line up with TRBD1. V shed 6 bases and J 4 bases; nucleotides not matched to a gene: 5. Germline V gene sequence: CDR1 KGHSY, CDR2 FQNENV. This CDR3 has 14 amino acids. CDR3: CASRPTGDNEKLFF. CDR3 DNA: TGTGCCAGCAGACCTACAGGGGATAATGAAAAACTGTTTTTT.

The chain uses TRBV5-4 and TRBJ1-3, with D possibly TRBD1 on 5 matching bases. Per germline, CDR1 SGHNT and CDR2 YYREEE (reference sequence). The CDR3 consists of 15 residues. V dropped 4 bases and J dropped 2 bases, with 13 bases sitting between them. In DNA, the CDR3 is TGTGCCAGCAGCCCGGGTCGGGGCACTGGAAACACCATATATTTT. This encodes CASSPGRGTGNTIYF.

V is TRBV5-6 and J is TRBJ2-7; D perhaps matches TRBD2 (6 bases). Per the germline V gene, CDR1 is SGHDT and CDR2 is YYEEEE. The V gene lost 4 bases and the J gene lost 2 bases, with 10 bases spanning the gap. This CDR3 spans 13 amino acids. For the CDR3, the DNA is TGTGCCAGCAGCCGGGAGATGACCTACGAGCAGTACTTC. This translates into CASSREMTYEQYF.

This clone turned up a few times. The chain links TRBV29-1 to TRBJ2-3, with TRBD1 as a possible D gene (5 bases). From germline, CDR1 is SQVTM and CDR2 ANQGSEA. Trimming stripped 7 bases from V and 7 bases from J, with 15 bases between. The CDR3 totals 12 residues. The CDR3 DNA follows: TGCAGCGCCCTCCCTGGGGCGAATACGCAGTATTTT. This codes for CSALPGANTQYF.

This clone appeared a few times. The chain joins TRBV7-9 to TRBJ2-7; tentatively, D is TRBD1 or TRBD2 (5 bases each). Trimming removed 5 bases at V and 3 bases at J, with 20 bases between. Germline V CDR1 and CDR2: SEHNR, FQNEAQ (reference sequence). The CDR3 runs 16 residues. The CDR3 region has the DNA TGTGCCAGCAGCCAACTATCGGGACGGTTGGGCTACGAGCAGTACTTC. This sequence encodes CASSQLSGRLGYEQYF.

This sequence joins TRBV6-5 and TRBJ1-3; D may be TRBD1 (6 bases). The V gene's germline CDR1 is MNHEY and CDR2 SVGAGI. Trimming stripped 8 bases from V and 2 bases from J, with 10 bases between. The CDR3 is 13 residues long. The CDR3 DNA reads as TGTGCCAGCCGACCAGGGGCTGGAAACACCATATATTTT. Translation: CASRPGAGNTIYF.

This clone has just a few counts. Here the CDR3 reads CASSRGQPYATNEKLFF. The CDR3 DNA reads as TGTGCCAGCAGCCGGGGACAGCCCTATGCAACTAATGAAAAACTGTTTTTT. The chain couples TRBV5-5 to TRBJ1-4, with TRBD1 matching 7 bases. The CDR3 totals 17 residues. Germline V lookup: CDR1 SGHKS, CDR2 YYEKEE (reference sequence). V shed 4 bases and J 0 bases; nucleotides not matched to a gene: 9.

J is TRBJ2-5 and V is TRBV18; no clear D gene. This CDR3 has 13 residues. Trimming removed 1 base at V and 4 bases at J, with 7 bases between. The germline CDR1 and CDR2 sequences are KGHSH and LQKENI. DNA of the CDR3: TGTGCCAGCTCACCACGGAACGGAGAGACCCAGTACTTC. It translates to CASSPRNGETQYF.

The chain combines TRBV4-1 with TRBJ2-1; D call uncertain. This CDR3 comprises 16 residues. Germline V gives CDR1 MGHRA, CDR2 YSYEKL. V lost 1 base and J lost 0, with 10 bases in between. The CDR3 coding sequence is TGCGCCAGCAGCCAAGTGGACCTTATCTCCTACAATGAGCAGTTCTTC. It is translated as CASSQVDLISYNEQFF.

This chain joins TRBV6-1 and TRBJ1-3; 7 bases map to TRBD1. Per germline, CDR1 MNHNS and CDR2 SASEGT. V shed 3 bases, J shed 1 base, and the junction held 12 bases outside the gene matches. This CDR3 contains 18 residues. CDR3 coding DNA: TGTGCCAGCAGTGAGTACCGGGACAGACTCCATTCTGGAAACACCATATATTTT. Its protein product is CASSEYRDRLHSGNTIYF.

This clone has just a few counts. The J gene is TRBJ1-2, the V gene TRBV10-3; D gene uncertain. The CDR3 sequence is 13 residues long. Germline V gene lookup returns CDR1 ENHRY and CDR2 SYGVKD. Trimming took off 0 bases at V and 5 bases at J, with 7 bases between the two ends. CDR3: CAISESGSYGYTF. The CDR3 region has the DNA TGTGCCATCAGTGAGTCGGGTTCATATGGCTACACCTTC.

The chain couples TRBV28 to TRBJ2-3, with 8 bases lining up with TRBD2. CDR1 and CDR2 from the germline V gene are MDHEN and SYDVKM. This CDR3 is 18 amino acids long. With V trimmed by 2 bases and J by 2 bases, 12 bases remained unmatched. CDR3 region: CASSLARIAGPTTDTQYF. The CDR3 nucleotides read TGTGCCAGCAGTTTAGCCCGAATAGCGGGACCCACCACAGATACGCAGTATTTT. The whole variable domain, filled in from reference TRBV28 and TRBJ2-3, reads DVKVTQSSRYLVKRTGEKVFLECVQDMDHENMFWYRQDPGLGLRLIYFSYDVKMKEKGDIPEGYSVSREKKERFSLILESASTNQTSMYLCASSLARIAGPTTDTQYFGPGTRLTVL.

This chain connects TRBV10-3 to TRBJ1-5; D ambiguous. Germline V gene data show CDR1 as ENHRY and CDR2 as SYGVKD. The CDR3 loop spans 12 amino acids. V was pared by 3 bases and J by 3 bases, with 3 bases between. CDR3 in DNA: TGTGCCATCAGTGATTACAATCAGCCCCAGCATTTT. It yields the protein CAISDYNQPQHF.

The gene calls are TRBV4-1 and TRBJ1-1, with D possibly being TRBD1 (6 bases). Germline assignment: CDR1 MGHRA and CDR2 YSYEKL. The CDR3 runs to 17 residues. The V end lost 4 bases, the J end lost 1 base, and 19 bases lay between the germline ends. CDR3 sequence: CASSPLWTALQNTEAFF. CDR3 DNA sequence: TGCGCCAGCAGCCCACTCTGGACAGCCCTACAGAACACTGAAGCTTTCTTT.

The chain couples TRBV28 to TRBJ1-5, with 8 nucleotides matching TRBD1. V gave up 7 bases and J gave up 0 bases; unmatched junction bases: 14. The V gene's germline CDR1 is MDHEN and CDR2 SYDVKM. This CDR3 comprises 18 residues. The CDR3 reads CASTLDRGNQYSNQPQHF. In nucleotides, the CDR3 is TGTGCCAGCACCCTAGACAGGGGAAACCAATATAGCAATCAGCCCCAGCATTTT.

The chain carries TRBV29-1 and TRBJ2-2, with a tentative D call TRBD2 (5 bases). Germline V gives CDR1 SQVTM, CDR2 ANQGSEA. V lost 4 bases, J lost 7 bases, and 13 bases lay in between. CDR3 length: 13 amino acids. CDR3 sequence reads: CSVGESSSGELFF. Here the CDR3 DNA reads TGCAGCGTTGGGGAGAGTAGTAGCGGGGAGCTGTTTTTT.

This clone came up a few times. The V and J genes are TRBV7-3 and TRBJ2-2; weak D call: TRBD1 (6 bases). V lost 5 bases and J 7 bases, leaving 17 bases between the germline ends. This CDR3 spans 15 amino acids. Germline V gene data show CDR1 as SGHTA and CDR2 as FQGTGA. The CDR3 sequence is CASSPGQNLGGELFF. CDR3 bases: TGTGCCAGCAGCCCCGGACAGAATTTAGGCGGGGAGCTGTTTTTT.

The chain recombines TRBV7-9 with TRBJ2-3, with 7 bases fitting TRBD2. Per the germline V gene, CDR1 is SEHNR and CDR2 is FQNEAQ (reference sequence). V lost 8 bases and J lost 0; bases outside the gene matches: 14. The CDR3 has 17 amino acids. The CDR3 coding sequence is TGTGCCAGCTGGGGTTCTAGCGGACCTCTGAGCACAGATACGCAGTATTTT. This encodes CASWGSSGPLSTDTQYF.

J is TRBJ2-1 and V is TRBV11-1; D perhaps matches TRBD1 (6 bases). Germline lookup yields CDR1 SGHAT and CDR2 FQDESV (reference sequence). With 8 bases removed from V and 6 bases from J, the gap between germline ends came to 17 bases. The CDR3 length is 14 residues. The CDR3 sequence is CASQPSRTANEQFF. CDR3 DNA sequence: TGTGCCAGCCAACCCTCCCGGACAGCCAATGAGCAGTTCTTC. The entire variable domain, with the rest obtained from reference TRBV11-1 and TRBJ2-1, is as follows: EAEVAQSPRYKITEKSQAVAFWCDPISGHATLYWYRQILGQGPELLVQFQDESVVDDSQLPKDRFSAERLKGVDSTLKIQPAELGDSAMYLCASQPSRTANEQFFGPGTRLTVL.

The chain links TRBV7-9 to TRBJ2-5; TRBD2 is a possible D gene (5 bases). Germline V CDR1 and CDR2: SEHNR, FQNEAQ (reference sequence). The CDR3 has 14 amino acids. Deletions cut 5 bases from V and 0 bases from J, with 10 bases between. CDR3 bases: TGTGCCAGCAGCCCCGGACTGTACCAAGAGACCCAGTACTTC. Amino acids: CASSPGLYQETQYF.

The V call is TRBV7-2, the J call TRBJ2-3; 10 bases match TRBD2. Trimming at V came to 4 bases and at J to 4 bases, leaving 5 bases not matched to a gene. This CDR3 contains 15 residues. In germline, CDR1 is SGHTA, CDR2 FQGNSA. CDR3 loop: CASSSLAGAPDTQYF. CDR3 in DNA: TGTGCCAGCAGCTCTCTAGCGGGAGCCCCAGATACGCAGTATTTT.

The V and J genes are TRBV9 and TRBJ1-2, with 7 bases identical to TRBD1. V lost 3 bases, J lost 4 bases, and 3 bases stayed unmatched. This CDR3 has 13 amino acids. CDR1 is SGDLS, CDR2 YYNGEE, per germline. The chain's CDR3 is CASSATGAYGYTF. The CDR3 region has the DNA TGTGCCAGCAGCGCCACAGGGGCCTATGGCTACACCTTC.

This clone is judged large (0.1 to 1%). The chain couples TRBV7-9 to TRBJ2-1; D possibly corresponds to TRBD1 (6 bases). The ends were cut back, 5 bases at V and 8 bases at J, with 16 bases in the middle. The CDR3 length is 14 residues. Per the germline V gene, CDR1 is SEHNR and CDR2 is FQNEAQ (reference sequence). The CDR3 loop is CASSPEQGWDEQFF. Here the CDR3 DNA reads TGTGCCAGCAGCCCAGAGCAGGGGTGGGATGAGCAGTTCTTC.

This chain connects TRBV27 to TRBJ1-5; 7 positions agree with TRBD1. The V gene end was trimmed by 4 bases and the J gene end by 0 bases; junction bases not matched to a gene: 6. The germline V gene encodes CDR1 MNHEY and CDR2 SMNVEV (reference sequence). This CDR3 spans 16 amino acids. This CDR3 reads CASSSDPGGSNQPQHF. The CDR3 DNA reads TGTGCCAGCAGTTCCGACCCAGGGGGTAGCAATCAGCCCCAGCATTTT.